These 18 T cell receptor beta chains were sequenced from one sample in a study of T cell changes during pregnancy in multiple sclerosis. The assay was immunoSEQ multiplex PCR, and TCRdb's table has in-frame clones only and misses some. The sample records tens of thousands of clones, nearly 95% being singletons. This material consisted of CD4+ T cells from peripheral blood mononuclear cells, taken in the third trimester of pregnancy. Receptors originate from a female donor in good health, enrolled as a control in a pregnancy study.

This sequence joins TRBV19 and TRBJ1-2; the D gene is possibly TRBD1 (6 bases). This CDR3 contains 14 residues. V lost 7 bases and J lost 5, with 17 bases in between. Germline CDR1 LNHDA, CDR2 SQIVND (reference sequence). The CDR3 bases are TGTGCCAGTACCCCAGGGGCTGACAGATATGGCTACACCTTC. It specifies CASTPGADRYGYTF. The full variable domain, in which reference TRBV19 and TRBJ1-2 provide the parts outside the CDR3, is DGGITQSPKYLFRKEGQNVTLSCEQNLNHDAMYWYRQDPGQGLRLIYYSQIVNDFQKGDIAEGYSVSREKKESFPLTVTSAQKNPTAFYLCASTPGADRYGYTFGSGTRLTVV.

The J gene is TRBJ2-3, the V gene TRBV7-3; D might be TRBD1 (5 bases). There are 15 residues in the CDR3. V was trimmed by 5 bases and J by 2 bases, leaving 14 bases between them. Germline CDR1 and CDR2: SGHTA and FQGTGA. The CDR3, as DNA: TGTGCCAGCAGCCTATCGTGGGGCGACACAGATACGCAGTATTTT. This sequence encodes CASSLSWGDTDTQYF.

V gene TRBV25-1 combines with J gene TRBJ1-2, with D perhaps TRBD1 (6 bases). This CDR3 is 14 amino acids long. Trimming stripped 8 bases from V and 7 bases from J, with 20 bases between. Germline V CDR1 and CDR2: MGHDK, SYGVNS. The CDR3 protein is CASGGGGRGLGYTF. Here the CDR3 DNA reads TGTGCCAGCGGGGGCGGGGGCCGCGGTCTTGGCTACACCTTC.

The chain carries TRBV5-1 and TRBJ2-7, with 9 nucleotides matching TRBD1. CDR3 length equals 15 residues. The ends lost 7 bases at V and 4 bases at J; junction bases unmatched: 12. The germline gives CDR1 SGHRS, CDR2 YFSETQ. The CDR3 DNA reads as TGCGCCAGCGGACGCCGGACAGGGGATGGGTACGAGCAGTACTTC. Translated: CASGRRTGDGYEQYF.

To note about this clone: One junction end does not reproduce the germline sequence, and a read error may be involved. The chain couples TRBV28 to TRBJ2-1, with 9 bases identical to TRBD2. CDR1 MDHEN and CDR2 SYDVKM come from the germline V gene. This CDR3 region has 12 residues. CDR3 sequence (DNA): TGTGCCAGCAGTTTGCTAGCGGGGCTCTTGGTCTTC. As protein: CASSLLAGLLVF.

The gene calls are TRBV6-5 and TRBJ2-1; TRBD1 agrees at 7 bases. The CDR3 contains 15 residues. Germline V gives CDR1 MNHEY, CDR2 SVGAGI. Trimming removed 6 bases from V and 8 bases from J; junction bases left unmatched: 13. As DNA, the CDR3 is TGTGCCAGCAGACGGACCGCGACAGGGATCGATGAGCAGTTCTTC. It specifies CASRRTATGIDEQFF.

The chain employs TRBV5-1 and TRBJ2-1; TRBD1 agrees at 7 bases. The CDR3 has 15 residues. The germline gives CDR1 SGHRS, CDR2 YFSETQ. V lost 0 bases and J lost 6; bases outside the gene matches: 6. The CDR3 coding sequence is TGCGCCAGCAGCTTGGGTCCGACAGGGATCAATGAGCAGTTCTTC. Its protein product is CASSLGPTGINEQFF.

V is TRBV30 and J is TRBJ1-4; a possible D gene is TRBD1 (5 bases). There are 15 residues in the CDR3. Germline CDR1 GTSNPN, CDR2 SVGIG (reference sequence). Trimming shortened V by 1 base and J by 8 bases, and 17 bases separated the two germline ends. The CDR3 protein is CAWSAQRWEGEKLFF. CDR3 in DNA: TGTGCCTGGAGTGCTCAGCGGTGGGAGGGGGAAAAACTGTTTTTT.

The V call is TRBV2, the J call TRBJ1-2; 7 nucleotides match TRBD1. The junction had 4 bases not matched to a gene; V was cut back by 4 bases and J by 5 bases. Germline V gives CDR1 SNHLY, CDR2 FYNNEI. This CDR3 has 13 residues. CDR3 in DNA: TGTGCCAGCAGTGCGACAGGGATATATGGCTACACCTTC. Its translation is CASSATGIYGYTF.

V gene TRBV2 combines with J gene TRBJ2-1; 7 nucleotides match TRBD1. V lost 5 bases and J lost 14; bases outside the gene matches: 6. CDR1 is SNHLY, CDR2 FYNNEI, per germline. This CDR3 is 11 amino acids long. The CDR3 reads CASSTDREEFF. CDR3 DNA sequence: TGTGCCAGCAGTACCGACAGGGAAGAGTTCTTC.

The chain couples TRBV2 to TRBJ1-1, with unresolved D. CDR1 SNHLY and CDR2 FYNNEI come from the germline V gene. V was trimmed by 3 bases and J by 4 bases, leaving 12 bases between them. This CDR3 region has 14 residues. The CDR3 nucleotides are TGTGCCAGCAGTGACGAGGGCTCCCTCACTGAAGCTTTCTTT. Its protein product is CASSDEGSLTEAFF.

The chain joins TRBV4-2 to TRBJ2-7, with 12 bases identical to TRBD2. Germline lookup yields CDR1 LGHNA and CDR2 YNFKEQ. The junction had 7 bases not matched to a gene; V was cut back by 5 bases and J by 5 bases. The CDR3 length is 15 residues. The CDR3 reads CASSVLAGGTNEQYF. CDR3 nucleotides: TGTGCCAGCAGCGTACTAGCGGGGGGCACCAACGAGCAGTACTTC.

J is TRBJ1-1 and V is TRBV15, with D possibly TRBD1 on 6 matching bases. Germline V gene lookup returns CDR1 LNHNV and CDR2 YYDKDF (reference sequence). The CDR3 has 18 amino acids. Trimming stripped 0 bases from V and 3 bases from J, with 20 bases between. DNA of the CDR3: TGTGCCACCAGCAGAGATCCCCACTCAACAGGGTATCACACTGAAGCTTTCTTT. Amino acid sequence: CATSRDPHSTGYHTEAFF.

The CDR3 nucleotides read TGTGCCAGTAGTAGCTCTGGCCGGGACAGGAACACCGGGGAGCTGTTTTTT. Translated: CASSSSGRDRNTGELFF. This chain uses TRBV19 with TRBJ2-2, with 7 bases matching TRBD1. V shed 4 bases and J 1 base; nucleotides not matched to a gene: 9. The CDR3 consists of 17 residues. From germline, CDR1 is LNHDA and CDR2 SQIVND (reference sequence). Looking up the rest from reference TRBV19 and TRBJ2-2 gives the full variable domain: DGGITQSPKYLFRKEGQNVTLSCEQNLNHDAMYWYRQDPGQGLRLIYYSQIVNDFQKGDIAEGYSVSREKKESFPLTVTSAQKNPTAFYLCASSSSGRDRNTGELFFGEGSRLTVL.

The chain carries TRBV5-5 and TRBJ1-5; no firm D call. The ends were cut back, 0 bases at V and 8 bases at J, with 12 bases in the middle. This CDR3 spans 14 amino acids. Germline CDR1 reads SGHKS; CDR2 reads YYEKEE (reference sequence). CDR3 nucleotides: TGTGCCAGCAGCTTGGTTCCGGGTTTAAAGCCCCAGCATTTT. As protein: CASSLVPGLKPQHF.

This chain uses TRBV7-8 with TRBJ1-2; 12 nucleotides align to TRBD1. The V gene's germline CDR1 is SGHVS and CDR2 FQNEAQ. The V and J ends lost 2 bases and 0 bases, in that order; junction bases with no gene match: 4. The CDR3 covers 17 residues. CDR3 in DNA: TGTGCCAGCAGCTTACGGGACAGGGGGCCCGCTAACTATGGCTACACCTTC. It specifies CASSLRDRGPANYGYTF.

This clone occurred once. V gene TRBV10-3 combines with J gene TRBJ2-4, with a weak D call TRBD2 (5 bases). Per germline, CDR1 ENHRY and CDR2 SYGVKD. CDR3 length: 14 residues. Between the trimmed V and J ends, which lost 5 bases and 0 bases, there was a span of 8 bases. This CDR3 reads CAISPGLAKNIQYF. CDR3 bases: TGTGCCATCAGTCCGGGATTAGCCAAAAACATTCAGTACTTC.

With regard to this clone: The junction departs from the called germline gene at one end, perhaps through a read error. The chain is built from TRBV18 and TRBJ1-1; TRBD1 agrees at 8 bases. The CDR3 runs to 12 residues. Germline V gives CDR1 KGHSH, CDR2 LQKENI. Here the CDR3 DNA reads TGTGCCAGCTCTCCAAACCGGGACAGGTTGAGCTTT. Amino acid sequence: CASSPNRDRLSF.